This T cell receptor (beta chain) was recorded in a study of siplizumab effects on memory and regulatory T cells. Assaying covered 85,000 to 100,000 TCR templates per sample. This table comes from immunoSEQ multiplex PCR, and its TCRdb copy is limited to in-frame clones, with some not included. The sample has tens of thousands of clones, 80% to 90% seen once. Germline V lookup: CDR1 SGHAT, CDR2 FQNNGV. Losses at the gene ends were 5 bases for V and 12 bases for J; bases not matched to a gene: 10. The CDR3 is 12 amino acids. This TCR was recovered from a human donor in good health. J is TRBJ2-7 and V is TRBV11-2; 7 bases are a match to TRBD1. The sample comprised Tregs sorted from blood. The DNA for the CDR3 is TGTGCCAGCAGCCAACCGACAGGGCTGGGGTACTTC. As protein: CASSQPTGLGYF.